This T cell receptor beta chain stems from a study of cytomegalovirus exposure and HLA in healthy donors. The overall study: Ancestry clustering placed more than 80% of under 450 genotyped donors in the Caucasian-associated cluster.

Primers: 60 Vbeta forward and 13 Jbeta reverse. Sequencing was performed with immunoSEQ multiplex PCR; in TCRdb, only in-frame clones are kept and a portion is missing. The top ten hold around 3.3% of the sample, which has 150,000 or so clones, around 78% seen once. This CDR3 has 13 residues. Germline V CDR1 and CDR2: MNHNY, SVGAGI (reference sequence). V was trimmed by 8 bases and J by 6 bases, leaving 17 bases between them. The V call is TRBV6-6, the J call TRBJ2-7, with D tentatively TRBD2 (6 bases). Sequencing used PBMCs. This clonotype originated in a woman aged 40 to 50 in good health and CMV-seronegative. CDR3 sequence: CASGGVGFREQYF. CDR3 nucleotide sequence: TGTGCCAGCGGAGGGGTCGGGTTTCGCGAGCAGTACTTC.